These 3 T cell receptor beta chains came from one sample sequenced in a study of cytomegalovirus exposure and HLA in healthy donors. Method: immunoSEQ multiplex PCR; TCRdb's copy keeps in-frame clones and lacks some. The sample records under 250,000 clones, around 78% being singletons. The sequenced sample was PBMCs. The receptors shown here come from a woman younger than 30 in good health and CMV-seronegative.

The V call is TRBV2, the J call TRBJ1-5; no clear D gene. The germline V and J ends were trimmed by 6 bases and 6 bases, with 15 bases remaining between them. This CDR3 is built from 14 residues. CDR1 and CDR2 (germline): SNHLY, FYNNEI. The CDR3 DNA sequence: TGTGCCAGCAGCCGAAATCAAGCGGGTCAGCCCCAGCATTTT. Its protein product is CASSRNQAGQPQHF.

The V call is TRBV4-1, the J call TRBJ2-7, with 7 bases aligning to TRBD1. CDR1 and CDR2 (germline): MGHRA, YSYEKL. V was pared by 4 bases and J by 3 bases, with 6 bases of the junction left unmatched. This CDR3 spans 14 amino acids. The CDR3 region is CASSPGRGFYEQYF. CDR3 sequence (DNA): TGCGCCAGCAGCCCCGGCAGGGGGTTCTACGAGCAGTACTTC.

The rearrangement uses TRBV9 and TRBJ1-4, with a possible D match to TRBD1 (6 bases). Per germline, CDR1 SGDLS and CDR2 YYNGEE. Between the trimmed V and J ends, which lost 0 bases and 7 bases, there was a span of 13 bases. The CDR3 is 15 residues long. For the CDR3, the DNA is TGTGCCAGCAGCGTAGCGGGGGCTGGCGGTGAAAAACTGTTTTTT. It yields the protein CASSVAGAGGEKLFF. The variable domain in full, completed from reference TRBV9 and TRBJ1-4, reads DSGVTQTPKHLITATGQRVTLRCSPRSGDLSVYWYQQSLDQGLQFLIQYYNGEERAKGNILERFSAQQFPDLHSELNLSSLELGDSALYFCASSVAGAGGEKLFFGSGTQLSVL.